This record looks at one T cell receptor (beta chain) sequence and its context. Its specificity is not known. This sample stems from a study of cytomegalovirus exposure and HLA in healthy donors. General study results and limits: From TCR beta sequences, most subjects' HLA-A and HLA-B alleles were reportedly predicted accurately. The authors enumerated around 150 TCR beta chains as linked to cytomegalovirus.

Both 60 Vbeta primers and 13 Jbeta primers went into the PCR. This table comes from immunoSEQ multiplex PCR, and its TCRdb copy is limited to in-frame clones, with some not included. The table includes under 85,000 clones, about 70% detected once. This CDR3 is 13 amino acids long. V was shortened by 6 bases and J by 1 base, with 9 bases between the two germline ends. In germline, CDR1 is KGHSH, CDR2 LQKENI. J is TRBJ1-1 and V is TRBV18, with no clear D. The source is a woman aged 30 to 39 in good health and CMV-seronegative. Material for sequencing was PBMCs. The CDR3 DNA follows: TGTGCCAGCTCCCCGAGGCCGAACACTGAAGCTTTCTTT. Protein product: CASSPRPNTEAFF.